A selection of T cell receptor beta chains follows, all from one sample in a study of T cell repertoires in ileal Crohn's disease. Clones were read by immunoSEQ multiplex PCR, and TCRdb kept only the in-frame ones, dropping some. This table has about 16,000 clones, around 88% appearing once. Sequences were obtained from ileal tissue. The receptors derive from an adult with Crohn's disease. Each CDR3 is given with its conserved first and last residue. The D gene is left open where the match is weak. A row's size may be missing; if present it is once, few, many or a size class.

>-|TRBV6-1|-|TRBJ2-7
TGTGCCAGCAGGCCGCGACAGGTCTACGAGCAGTACTTC
CASRPRQVYEQYF
>TRBD2|TRBV18|-|TRBJ2-1
TGTGCCAGCTCGCCCGAACTAGCGGGAGCCTACAATGAGCAGTTCTTC
CASSPELAGAYNEQFF
>-|TRBV5-1|-|TRBJ1-2
TGCGCCAGCAGCGCGAATGTCGGGGCTAACTATGGCTACACCTTC
CASSANVGANYGYTF
>TRBD1|TRBV2|-|TRBJ1-2
TGTGCCAGCAGTGTAACAGGGGAGGATGGCTACACCTTC
CASSVTGEDGYTF
>-|TRBV30|-|TRBJ2-3
TGTGCCTGGAGTCGGACTACTTATACGCAGTATTTT
CAWSRTTYTQYF
>TRBD2|TRBV2|-|TRBJ2-1
TGTGCCAGCGGGCGGGAGTATGGGGTCACCAATTACAATGAGCAGTTCTTC
CASGREYGVTNYNEQFF
>TRBD1|TRBV7-6|-|TRBJ2-3
TGTGCCAGCAGCCCCAAAGGGGGCGGGTTTAGAGACACAGATACGCAGTATTTT
CASSPKGGGFRDTDTQYF
>TRBD1|TRBV30|-|TRBJ2-4
TGTGCCTGGAGTACGGGACAGGTGAAGAACATTCAGTACTTC
CAWSTGQVKNIQYF
>-|TRBV2|few|TRBJ1-1
TGTGCCAGCAGTGAACAGTGGAACACTGAAGCTTTCTTT
CASSEQWNTEAFF
>-|TRBV19|-|TRBJ1-1
TGTGCCACCCAACGGATCGCCGAGAGGGGGTTGGGCACTGAAGCTTTCTTT
CATQRIAERGLGTEAFF
>TRBD2|TRBV11-2|-|TRBJ2-1
TGTGCCAGCAGCTCTAGCGGGTTGAGGTACAATGAGCAGTTCTTC
CASSSSGLRYNEQFF
>TRBD2|TRBV5-1|-|TRBJ2-7
TGCGCCAGCAATAGCGGGGGAAGCTCCTACGAGCAGTACTTC
CASNSGGSSYEQYF
>-|TRBV7-3|-|TRBJ1-1
TGTGCCAGCAGCTTAAAAGGGGGGGACACTGAAGCTTTCTTT
CASSLKGGDTEAFF
>-|TRBV30|-|TRBJ1-2
TGTGCCTGGAGTGCTGGGCAGGGGATTTTAGGCGGCTACACCTTC
CAWSAGQGILGGYTF
>-|TRBV2|once|TRBJ1-1
TGTGCCACCAGTCCACAGGGCGTCGGCACTGAAGCTTTCTTT
CATSPQGVGTEAFF
>-|TRBV5-1|once|TRBJ2-1
TGCGCCAGCAGCCCCTTTGGAGCGGTCTACAATGAGCAGTTCTTC
CASSPFGAVYNEQFF
>-|TRBV19|-|TRBJ2-1
TGTGCCAGTAGTATTGGGGGGGGGCTAGCGAGTTACAATGAGCAGTTCTTC
CASSIGGGLASYNEQFF
>-|TRBV15|-|TRBJ1-4
TGTGCCACCAGCACCCGACGGGATGAAAAACTGTTTTTT
CATSTRRDEKLFF
>TRBD2|TRBV13|-|TRBJ2-7
TGTGCCAGCAGCTTATGGGCTAGCGGGAGGCTAACCTACGAGCAGTACTTC
CASSLWASGRLTYEQYF
>TRBD1|TRBV5-8|-|TRBJ1-3
TGTGCCAGCAGCTCGGGACAGGCTTTCTCTGGAAACACCATATATTTT
CASSSGQAFSGNTIYF
>-|TRBV6-1|-|TRBJ1-4
TGTGCCAGCAGTGAAGCGAAAGGGAGGAGGAAACTGTTTTTT
CASSEAKGRRKLFF
>-|TRBV19|-|TRBJ2-7
TGTGCCAGTAGAAACATCAGGGTCCCCTACGAGCAGTACTTC
CASRNIRVPYEQYF
>TRBD2|TRBV7-3|-|TRBJ2-7
TGTGCCAGCAGCCCGGGACTAGCGGGAGCCGACGAGCAGTACTTC
CASSPGLAGADEQYF
>TRBD1|TRBV27|-|TRBJ1-2
TGTGCCAGCAGTCGTAAAGGACAGGATGGCTACACCTTC
CASSRKGQDGYTF
>-|TRBV30|-|TRBJ2-1
TGTGCGCAACTTCCAAGCGGGCGTCTCTACAATGAGCAGTTCTTC
CAQLPSGRLYNEQFF
>-|TRBV6-1|-|TRBJ2-7
TGTGCCAGCAGTGATACGGGGTACGAGCAGTACTTC
CASSDTGYEQYF
>-|TRBV5-4|-|TRBJ1-6
TGTGCCAGCAGGGAGGGGTCGTCCTATAATTCACCCCTCCACTTT
CASREGSSYNSPLHF
>-|TRBV2|-|TRBJ2-1
TGTGCCAGCGGGGAGGAGAGCTACAATGAGCAGTTCTTC
CASGEESYNEQFF
>TRBD1|TRBV27|-|TRBJ2-7
TGTGCCAGCAGAGCTGGGGACAGGGGGGCCTACGAGCAGTACTTC
CASRAGDRGAYEQYF
>-|TRBV5-5|-|TRBJ1-2
TGTGCCAGTGGCGGAGGACCTAACTATGGCTACACCTTC
CASGGGPNYGYTF
>-|TRBV2|-|TRBJ2-7
TGTGCCAGCAGTGAGGCGGGGGCCCGCTACGAGCAGTACTTC
CASSEAGARYEQYF
>TRBD1|TRBV2|-|TRBJ1-1
TGTGCCAGCAAGATCGGGACAGACCTCGGGGCTTTCTTT
CASKIGTDLGAFF
>TRBD1|TRBV28|-|TRBJ1-2
TGTGCCAGCACCTCAGGGGGCTTCTATGGCTACACCTTC
CASTSGGFYGYTF
>TRBD2|TRBV9|-|TRBJ2-1
TGTGCCAGCAGCGTAGGTAGCGGGAGACAAGGTGAGCAGTTCTTC
CASSVGSGRQGEQFF
>-|TRBV9|-|TRBJ2-3
TGTGCCAGCAGCGTAGTTTCGGGAGCGGGCACAGATACGCAGTATTTT
CASSVVSGAGTDTQYF
>-|TRBV7-3|once|TRBJ2-1
TGTGCCAGCAGTGCAGGTTTGGGCCGCAATGAGCAGTTCTTC
CASSAGLGRNEQFF
>-|TRBV7-2|-|TRBJ1-4
TGTGCCAGCAGCCCCCGTCCCGGGGGTAGCGATGAAAAACTGTTTTTT
CASSPRPGGSDEKLFF
>TRBD1|TRBV7-3|-|TRBJ1-2
TGTGCCAGCAGCTTAACCGGCGGGACAGGGGAACCTACAACCTATGGCTACACCTTC
CASSLTGGTGEPTTYGYTF
>-|TRBV7-3|-|TRBJ1-3
TGTGCCAGCAGCTTAACAGGACAGTTGACCACTGGAAACACCATATATTTT
CASSLTGQLTTGNTIYF